This T cell receptor beta chain was captured by sequencing in a study of blood T cell repertoires in COVID-19. Turning to the study itself: From the United States, Italy and Spain came samples of acute and convalescent COVID-19. Sources were T cells, B-cell-depleted T cells, or PBMCs; the material itself was cDNA or gDNA.

CDR3 size: 14 residues. V lost 3 bases, J lost 5 bases, and 12 bases lay in between. Looked up from germline, CDR1 is SGDLS and CDR2 is YYNGEE. In the source study's methods: Amplified reference gene primers provided the basis for estimating nucleated cell counts. Some clones are missing from TCRdb's copy, which holds only in-frame ones; the method was immunoSEQ multiplex PCR. V and J calls and clone size are those listed in that table; D and trimming were worked out from the DNA. This sample carries around 19,000 clones, 80% to 95% of them seen once, and the ten largest clones take 7% to 8.5%. Material for sequencing was peripheral blood. The V and J genes are TRBV9 and TRBJ2-1; D possibly corresponds to TRBD1 (5 bases). The origin of this receptor is a man in his 70s with active COVID-19. This CDR3 is CASSGGRADNEQFF. CDR3 bases: TGTGCCAGCAGCGGGGGCCGGGCGGACAATGAGCAGTTCTTC.